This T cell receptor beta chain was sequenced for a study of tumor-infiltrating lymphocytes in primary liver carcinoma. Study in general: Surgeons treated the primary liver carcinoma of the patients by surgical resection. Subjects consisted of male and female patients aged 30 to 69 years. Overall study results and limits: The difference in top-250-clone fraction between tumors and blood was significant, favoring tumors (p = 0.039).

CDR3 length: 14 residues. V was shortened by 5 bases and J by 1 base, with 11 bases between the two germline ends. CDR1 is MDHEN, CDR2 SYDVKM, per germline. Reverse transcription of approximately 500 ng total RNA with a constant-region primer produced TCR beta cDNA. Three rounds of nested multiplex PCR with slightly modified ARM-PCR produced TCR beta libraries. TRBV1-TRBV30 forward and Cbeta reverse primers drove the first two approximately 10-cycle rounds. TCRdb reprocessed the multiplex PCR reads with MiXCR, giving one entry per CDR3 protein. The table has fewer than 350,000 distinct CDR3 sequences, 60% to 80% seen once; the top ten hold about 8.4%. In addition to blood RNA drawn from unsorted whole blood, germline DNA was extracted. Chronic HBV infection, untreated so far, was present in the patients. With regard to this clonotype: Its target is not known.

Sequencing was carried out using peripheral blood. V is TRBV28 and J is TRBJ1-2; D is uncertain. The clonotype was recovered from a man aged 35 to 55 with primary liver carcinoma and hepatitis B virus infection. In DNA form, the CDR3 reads TGTGCCAGCAGTACCGGGGTCGTTAACTATGGCTACACCTTC. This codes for CASSTGVVNYGYTF.